These 15 T cell receptor beta chains share one sample of origin, sequenced in a study of cytomegalovirus exposure and HLA in healthy donors. Libraries were prepared by immunoSEQ multiplex PCR; TCRdb keeps only in-frame clonotypes and omits some of them. The sample shows roughly 150,000 clones, 85% to 90% of them seen only once. Sequences were obtained from PBMCs. The receptors here all came from a woman under 30 in good health and CMV-seropositive.

The V call is TRBV29-1, the J call TRBJ2-7; 7 positions agree with TRBD1. After removal of 3 bases from V and 5 bases from J, the junction contained 7 bases not matched to a gene. Germline values: CDR1 SQVTM, CDR2 ANQGSEA. This CDR3 comprises 13 residues. The CDR3 reads CSVDQGQANEQYF. The CDR3 region has the DNA TGCAGCGTTGACCAAGGACAGGCTAACGAGCAGTACTTC.

The V gene is TRBV2, the J gene TRBJ2-3, with TRBD2 matching 9 bases. Germline lookup yields CDR1 SNHLY and CDR2 FYNNEI. This CDR3 region has 14 residues. The V and J ends lost 6 bases and 5 bases, in that order; junction bases with no gene match: 6. CDR3: CASSRSGRGDTQYF. CDR3 nucleotide sequence: TGTGCCAGCAGCCGTAGCGGGAGAGGAGATACGCAGTATTTT.

The V call is TRBV7-9, the J call TRBJ2-7, with 10 positions matching TRBD2. Per germline, CDR1 SEHNR and CDR2 FQNEAQ (reference sequence). Losses at the gene ends were 1 base for V and 4 bases for J; bases not matched to a gene: 7. This CDR3 spans 16 amino acids. CDR3 nucleotide sequence: TGTGCCAGCAGCTTAGACCCTAGCGGGAGCGGATACGAGCAGTACTTC. Translation: CASSLDPSGSGYEQYF.

J is TRBJ2-7 and V is TRBV27, with TRBD1 matching over 8 bases. CDR3 size: 15 residues. Losses at the gene ends were 4 bases for V and 4 bases for J; bases not matched to a gene: 9. The germline V gene encodes CDR1 MNHEY and CDR2 SMNVEV (reference sequence). The CDR3 sequence is CASSSPGQAGYEQYF. The CDR3 coding sequence is TGTGCCAGCAGTTCACCGGGACAGGCCGGTTACGAGCAGTACTTC.

The chain employs TRBV5-1 and TRBJ1-1; TRBD1 might be the D (5 bases). CDR1 is SGHRS and CDR2 is YFSETQ in the germline V gene. The CDR3 has 13 amino acids. Deletions cut 3 bases from V and 10 bases from J, with 16 bases between. CDR3 loop: CASSSTPGQGAFF. The CDR3 region has the DNA TGCGCCAGCAGCTCTACCCCAGGGCAAGGAGCTTTCTTT.

V and J are TRBV18 and TRBJ2-1; 13 bases align to TRBD2. V dropped 6 bases and J dropped 5; count of bases not matched to a gene: 7. The CDR3 spans 16 residues. Looked up from germline, CDR1 is KGHSH and CDR2 is LQKENI. CDR3 sequence (DNA): TGTGCCAGCTCCCTAGGACTAGCGGGAGTGAACAATGAGCAGTTCTTC. This codes for CASSLGLAGVNNEQFF.

As for this clone: The sample contains more than one DNA sequence encoding this CDR3. The J gene is TRBJ2-2, the V gene TRBV28; D may be TRBD2 (6 bases). The CDR3 has 15 amino acids. V was shortened by 5 bases and J by 1 base, with 11 bases between the two germline ends. Germline V lookup: CDR1 MDHEN, CDR2 SYDVKM. In DNA, the CDR3 is TGTGCCAGCAGTCTAACCGGGGGGAACACCGGGGAGCTGTTTTTT. Encoded protein: CASSLTGGNTGELFF.

The chain couples TRBV2 to TRBJ2-4, with TRBD2 matching over 9 bases. The CDR3 length is 15 residues. Trimming took 7 bases from V and 3 from J; bases not matched to a gene: 7. Per germline, CDR1 SNHLY and CDR2 FYNNEI. Here the CDR3 DNA reads TGTGCCAGCAAGGGGGCGGGAGGGGGCAAAAACATTCAGTACTTC. This sequence encodes CASKGAGGGKNIQYF.

In its sample, this clone was seen a few times. The V and J genes are TRBV5-4 and TRBJ1-2; weak D call: TRBD1 (5 bases). The CDR3 consists of 15 residues. Germline loops: CDR1 SGHNT, CDR2 YYREEE (reference sequence). The V gene lost 0 bases and the J gene lost 4 bases, with 13 bases spanning the gap. The CDR3 region is CASSLDRRDSYGYTF. CDR3 nucleotides: TGTGCCAGCAGCTTGGATCGCAGGGACTCCTATGGCTACACCTTC.

The V gene is TRBV6-1, the J gene TRBJ2-7, with D tentatively TRBD2 (6 bases). With 1 base removed from V and 5 bases from J, the gap between germline ends came to 12 bases. This CDR3 spans 14 amino acids. Germline-derived CDR1 and CDR2 are MNHNS and SASEGT. The CDR3 here is CASSEGGGENEQYF. CDR3 sequence (DNA): TGTGCCAGCAGTGAAGGAGGAGGGGAGAACGAGCAGTACTTC.

The chain links TRBV2 to TRBJ1-2; D is ambiguous. The CDR3 runs to 13 residues. Trimming pared 8 bases from V and 3 bases from J, leaving 13 bases between. CDR1 is SNHLY and CDR2 is FYNNEI in the germline V gene. In DNA form, the CDR3 reads TGTGCCAGCCGGGTCGGGATGGACTATGGCTACACCTTC. Translating it yields CASRVGMDYGYTF.

J is TRBJ2-2 and V is TRBV6-1; the match to TRBD2 covers 10 bases. The ends lost 5 bases at V and 3 bases at J; junction bases unmatched: 3. In germline, CDR1 is MNHNS, CDR2 SASEGT. CDR3 length: 15 amino acids. Here the CDR3 reads CASSLAGGYTGELFF. CDR3 in DNA: TGTGCCAGCAGTTTAGCGGGAGGTTACACCGGGGAGCTGTTTTTT.

This chain joins TRBV28 and TRBJ2-7; TRBD1 matches at 7 bases. Germline trimming cut 2 bases from V and 1 base from J; bases unmatched to any gene: 2. The CDR3 length is 14 residues. CDR1 and CDR2 from the germline V gene are MDHEN and SYDVKM. The chain's CDR3 is CASSLRQGSYEQYF. The CDR3, as DNA: TGTGCCAGCAGTTTACGACAGGGTTCCTACGAGCAGTACTTC.

V and J are TRBV27 and TRBJ2-7, with 11 bases fitting TRBD2. Trimming at V came to 6 bases and at J to 2 bases, leaving 15 bases not matched to a gene. The CDR3 is 18 amino acids. Germline-derived CDR1 and CDR2 are MNHEY and SMNVEV (reference sequence). CDR3 sequence (DNA): TGTGCCAGCAGCATGACTAGCGGGACTCCCCGAAGAGCCTACGAGCAGTACTTC. This translates into CASSMTSGTPRRAYEQYF.

The gene calls are TRBV11-3 and TRBJ2-1; TRBD2 matches at 8 bases. The CDR3 runs to 16 residues. Trimming cost V 5 bases and J 10 bases; bases outside gene matches: 16. Per the germline V gene, CDR1 is SGHNT and CDR2 is YENEEA. The CDR3: CASSPREVREVREQFF. Here the CDR3 DNA reads TGTGCCAGCAGCCCCCGGGAGGTGCGGGAGGTGAGAGAGCAGTTCTTC.